The 7 T cell receptor beta chains below were found in one sample sequenced in a study of CD8+ T cells in alopecia areata. Investigators isolated RNA and reverse transcribed it into cDNA to act as the sequencing template. Using immunoSEQ multiplex PCR, the repertoire was profiled, and TCRdb retains in-frame clones only, with some absent. The sample consists of fewer than 200,000 clones, 59% of them appearing once. Here the sequenced sample was CD4+ T cells sorted from blood, taken at week 0. These TCRs come from a human donor with alopecia areata.

The J gene is TRBJ1-2, the V gene TRBV5-6; TRBD1 might be the D (5 bases). V lost 0 bases and J 4 bases, leaving 7 bases between the germline ends. This CDR3 is built from 13 residues. From germline, CDR1 is SGHDT and CDR2 YYEEEE. The CDR3 nucleotides read TGTGCCAGCAGCTTGGGACAGTCCTATGGCTACACCTTC. It specifies CASSLGQSYGYTF.

This clone was observed once. The chain employs TRBV9 and TRBJ1-3; D gene unclear. Germline loops: CDR1 SGDLS, CDR2 YYNGEE. V was clipped by 2 bases and J by 0 bases, with 9 bases between them. The CDR3 has 15 residues. CDR3 nucleotides: TGTGCCAGCAGCGTGACGGGAAACTCTGGAAACACCATATATTTT. The encoded protein is CASSVTGNSGNTIYF.

The gene calls are TRBV7-2 and TRBJ2-7; D possibly corresponds to TRBD2 (7 bases). Trimming took off 7 bases at V and 7 bases at J, with 23 bases between the two ends. From germline, CDR1 is SGHTA and CDR2 FQGNSA. The CDR3 is 15 amino acids. The chain's CDR3 is CASTPGRGALGEQYF. The CDR3, as DNA: TGTGCCAGCACCCCGGGGAGGGGGGCCCTAGGGGAGCAGTACTTC.

This chain joins TRBV2 and TRBJ1-6; 10 positions agree with TRBD1. Looked up from germline, CDR1 is SNHLY and CDR2 is FYNNEI. The length of the CDR3 is 14 residues. V was clipped by 4 bases and J by 9 bases; unmatched bases: 3. CDR3 sequence reads: CASSGTGGSSPLHF. The CDR3 DNA sequence: TGTGCCAGCAGTGGGACAGGGGGTAGTTCACCCCTCCACTTT.

The chain links TRBV30 to TRBJ2-7; the D gene could be TRBD1 or TRBD2 (5 bases each). The CDR3 totals 10 residues. The V and J ends lost 4 bases and 6 bases respectively, with 7 bases between them. The germline CDR1 and CDR2 sequences are GTSNPN and SVGIG (reference sequence). For the CDR3, the DNA is TGTGCCTGGATGGGGGTCGAGCAGTACTTC. It specifies CAWMGVEQYF.

CDR3 sequence (DNA): TGTGCCAGCAGTTTATTGACAGGGGGATTCGACTATGGCTACACCTTC. Amino acids: CASSLLTGGFDYGYTF. The chain uses TRBV28 and TRBJ1-2; 9 positions match TRBD1. CDR1 MDHEN and CDR2 SYDVKM come from the germline V gene. The CDR3 runs 16 residues. Losses at the gene ends were 1 base for V and 3 bases for J; bases not matched to a gene: 6.

The rearrangement joins TRBV29-1 to TRBJ1-4; D gene unclear. The CDR3 length is 13 residues. Looked up from germline, CDR1 is SQVTM and CDR2 is ANQGSEA. Trimming cost V 6 bases and J 4 bases, with 12 bases left between them. The CDR3 coding sequence is TGCAGCGTCCTACGACGGGGTAATGAAAAACTGTTTTTT. Protein product: CSVLRRGNEKLFF. The whole variable domain, remainder taken from reference TRBV29-1 and TRBJ1-4, is SAVISQKPSRDICQRGTSLTIQCQVDSQVTMMFWYRQQPGQSLTLIATANQGSEATYESGFVIDKFPISRPNLTFSTLTVSNMSPEDSSIYLCSVLRRGNEKLFFGSGTQLSVL.